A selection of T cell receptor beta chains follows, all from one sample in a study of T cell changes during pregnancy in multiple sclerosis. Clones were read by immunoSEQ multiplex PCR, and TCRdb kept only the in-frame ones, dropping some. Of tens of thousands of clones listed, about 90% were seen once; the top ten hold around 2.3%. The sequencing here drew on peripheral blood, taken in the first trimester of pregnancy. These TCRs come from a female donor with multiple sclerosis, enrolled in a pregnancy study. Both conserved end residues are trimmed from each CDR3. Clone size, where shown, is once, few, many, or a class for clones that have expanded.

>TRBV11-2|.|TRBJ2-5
ASSLDFAGVGETQY
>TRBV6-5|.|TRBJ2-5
ASMRTGQETQY
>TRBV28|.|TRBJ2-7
ASSLTGTPYEQY
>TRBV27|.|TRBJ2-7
ASSQRQGIHEQY
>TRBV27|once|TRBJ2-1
ASSSLAARDKQF
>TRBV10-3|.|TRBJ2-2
AIMRAGSGTGELF
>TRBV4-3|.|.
ASSHSRDHEQY
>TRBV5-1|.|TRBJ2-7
ASSLAGLTYEQY
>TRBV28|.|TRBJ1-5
ASSSPRQNQPQH
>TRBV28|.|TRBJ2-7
ASSLGAWWTYEQY
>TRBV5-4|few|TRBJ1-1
ASSISAGLGTEAF
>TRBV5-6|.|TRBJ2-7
ASSFRDRDSYEQY
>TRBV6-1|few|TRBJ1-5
ASSDNSNQPQH
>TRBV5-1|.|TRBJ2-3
ASSLSGNPTDTQY
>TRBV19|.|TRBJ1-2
ASSIDKTGGYGYT
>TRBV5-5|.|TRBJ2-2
ASSLGDRVVRELF
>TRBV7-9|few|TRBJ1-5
ASSLATGQGVPQH
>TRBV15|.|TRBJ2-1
ATSRADGGSWNEQF
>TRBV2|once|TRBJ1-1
ASKRQGDTEAF
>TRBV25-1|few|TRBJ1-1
ASTQQGAGTEAF
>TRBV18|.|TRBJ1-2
ASSPPDRANYGYT
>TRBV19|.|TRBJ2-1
ASSEAGAYNEQF
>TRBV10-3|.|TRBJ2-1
AIMAGESNEQF
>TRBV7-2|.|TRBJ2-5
ASSSRDRGLATQY
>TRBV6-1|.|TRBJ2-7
ASSGAGTGVYEQY